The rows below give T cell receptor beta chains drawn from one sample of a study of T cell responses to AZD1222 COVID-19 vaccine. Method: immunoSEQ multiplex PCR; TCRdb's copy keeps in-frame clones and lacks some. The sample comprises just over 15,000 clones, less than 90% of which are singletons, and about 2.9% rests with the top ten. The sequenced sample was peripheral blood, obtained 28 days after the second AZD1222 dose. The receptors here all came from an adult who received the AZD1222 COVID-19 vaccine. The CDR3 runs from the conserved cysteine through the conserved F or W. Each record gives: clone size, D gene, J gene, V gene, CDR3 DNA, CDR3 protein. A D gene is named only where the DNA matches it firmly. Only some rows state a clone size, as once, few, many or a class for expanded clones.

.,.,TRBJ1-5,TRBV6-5,TGTGCCAGCAGTTATCGACAGTATAGCAATCAGCCCCAGCATTTT,CASSYRQYSNQPQHF
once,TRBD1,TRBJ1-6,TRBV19,TGTGCCAGTAGGGGGACAGGGGCTGCGTCCCATGAAAATTCACCCCTCCACTTT,CASRGTGAASHENSPLHF
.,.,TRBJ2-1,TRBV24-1,TGTGCCACCGGGCGGACCTCCTACAATGAGCAGTTCTTC,CATGRTSYNEQFF
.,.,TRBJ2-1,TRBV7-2,TGTGCCAGCAGCTTATTCGATGAGCAGTTCTTC,CASSLFDEQFF
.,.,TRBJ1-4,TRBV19,TGTGCCAGTAGACCGACTTTAGGGGCAACTAATGAAAAACTGTTTTTT,CASRPTLGATNEKLFF
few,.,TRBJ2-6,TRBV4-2,TGTGCCAGCAGCCAAGAGTTAGGGCCCGCTGGGGCCAACGTCCTGACTTTC,CASSQELGPAGANVLTF
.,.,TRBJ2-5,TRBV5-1,TGCGCCAGCAGTGGACAGCCTCAAGAGACCCAGTACTTC,CASSGQPQETQYF
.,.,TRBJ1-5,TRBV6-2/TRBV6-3,TGTGCCAGCAGTACCGGACAACAGAGAAATCAGCCCCAGCATTTT,CASSTGQQRNQPQHF
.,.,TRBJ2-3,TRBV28,TGTGCCAGCAGTTCGGTCGAGGGGGGGCGAGGTACAGATACGCAGTATTTT,CASSSVEGGRGTDTQYF
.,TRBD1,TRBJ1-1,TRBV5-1,TGCGCCAGCAGCCCGGGACAGGGGGGCACTGAAGCTTTCTTT,CASSPGQGGTEAFF
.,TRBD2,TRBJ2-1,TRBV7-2,TGTGCCAGCAGCTTAGGAGCGGGGGAATACAATGAGCAGTTCTTC,CASSLGAGEYNEQFF
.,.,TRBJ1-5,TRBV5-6,TGTGCCAGCAGCTTGGGGGATAGCGGAGACAATCAGCCCCAGCATTTT,CASSLGDSGDNQPQHF
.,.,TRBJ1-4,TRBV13,TGTGCCAGCAGTCCTCCCGGGACTAATGAAAAACTGTTTTTT,CASSPPGTNEKLFF
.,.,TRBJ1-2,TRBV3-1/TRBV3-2,TGTGCCAGCAGCCAGGCTATCGGCTATGGCTACACCTTC,CASSQAIGYGYTF
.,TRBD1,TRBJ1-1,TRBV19,TGTGCCAGTAAGCCGACAGGGGGCACGAGTGGTGAAGCTTTCTTT,CASKPTGGTSGEAFF
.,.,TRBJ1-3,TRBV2,TGTGCCAGCAGTGGGCCGGGGTCTGGAAACACCATATATTTT,CASSGPGSGNTIYF
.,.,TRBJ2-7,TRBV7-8,TGTGCCAGCAGCTTCAGGCGGAACTCCTACGAGCAGTACTTC,CASSFRRNSYEQYF
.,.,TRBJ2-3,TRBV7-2,TGTGCCAGCAGCTTAGGGGACGGGGGTGATACGCAGTATTTT,CASSLGDGGDTQYF
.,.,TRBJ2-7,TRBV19,TGTGCCAGTAGTCGACTGGTTTCCTACGAGCAGTACTTC,CASSRLVSYEQYF
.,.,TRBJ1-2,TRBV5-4,TGTGCCAGCAGCTTGGAGGCAGAACGGGGCTACACCTTC,CASSLEAERGYTF
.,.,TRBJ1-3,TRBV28,TGTGCCAGCAGTTTTGGACAGTCGATCTCTGGAAACACCATATATTTT,CASSFGQSISGNTIYF
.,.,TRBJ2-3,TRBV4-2,TGTGCCAGCAGCCAAGGGGGCATGGATACGCAGTATTTT,CASSQGGMDTQYF
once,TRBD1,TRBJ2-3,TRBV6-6,TGTGCCAGCAGACGAACAGGGGTGGCAGATACGCAGTATTTT,CASRRTGVADTQYF
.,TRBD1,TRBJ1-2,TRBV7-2,TGTGCCAGCAGCTTCTCACAGGGGGCGCGCTATGGCTACACCTTC,CASSFSQGARYGYTF
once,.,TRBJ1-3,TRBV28,TGTGCCAGCAGTTCTAGCCTCAGGGAAGGAAACACCATATATTTT,CASSSSLREGNTIYF
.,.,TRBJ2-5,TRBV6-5,TGTGCCAGCAGTCCGGGGCAGTCTCACCAAGAGACCCAGTACTTC,CASSPGQSHQETQYF
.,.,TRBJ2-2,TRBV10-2,TGCGCCAGCAGTTGGGCGCGGACCGGGGAGCTGTTTTTT,CASSWARTGELFF
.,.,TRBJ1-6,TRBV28,TGTGCCAGCAGTTTAGGGGGCGGACCCCTCCACTTT,CASSLGGGPLHF
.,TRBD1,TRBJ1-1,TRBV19,TGTGCCAGTAGTGCAGGACAGGGCCTGAACACTGAAGCTTTCTTT,CASSAGQGLNTEAFF
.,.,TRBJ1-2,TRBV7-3,TGTGCCAGCAGCTTAAGCAGGGACGATGGCTACACCTTC,CASSLSRDDGYTF
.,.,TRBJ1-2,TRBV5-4,TGTGCCAGCAGCCCACAGGGACCCTATGGCTACACCTTC,CASSPQGPYGYTF
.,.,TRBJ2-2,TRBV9,TGTGCCAGCAGCGTAGTTGCGGGACCCACCGGGGAGCTGTTTTTT,CASSVVAGPTGELFF
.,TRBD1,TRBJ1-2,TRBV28,TGTGCCAGCAGTTTATACAGGGCAGGGGGCCAAGAGGGCTACACCTTC,CASSLYRAGGQEGYTF
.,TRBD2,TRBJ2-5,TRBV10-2,TGCGCCAGCAGCCCGGGACTAGCGGGAGGGTCGGAGACCCAGTACTTC,CASSPGLAGGSETQYF
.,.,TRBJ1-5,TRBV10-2,TGCGCCAGCAAGACAGCGAATCAGCCCCAGCATTTT,CASKTANQPQHF
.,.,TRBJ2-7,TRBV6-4,TGTGCCACAGACTGTGGGCAGTACTTC,CATDCGQYF
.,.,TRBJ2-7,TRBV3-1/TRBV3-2,TGTGCCAGCAGTAGTAGAGCGGTCCGCTACGAGCAGTACTTC,CASSSRAVRYEQYF
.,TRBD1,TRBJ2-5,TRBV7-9,TGTGCCAGCAGGGGACAGTCAGGAGAGACCCAGTACTTC,CASRGQSGETQYF
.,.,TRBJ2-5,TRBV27,TGTGCCAGCAGTTTCACCCAGGGGACCCAGTACTTC,CASSFTQGTQYF
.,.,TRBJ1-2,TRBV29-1,TGCAGCACTGACGGGGCCAGGGGTTCCTATGGCTACACCTTC,CSTDGARGSYGYTF
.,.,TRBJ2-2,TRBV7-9,TGTGCCAGCAGCTTAGTGGGCGGATCGAACACCGGGGAGCTGTTTTTT,CASSLVGGSNTGELFF
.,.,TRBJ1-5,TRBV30,TGTGCCTGGAGTGTTGGCCATAGCAATCAGCCCCAGCATTTT,CAWSVGHSNQPQHF
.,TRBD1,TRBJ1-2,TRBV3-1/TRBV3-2,TGTGCCAGCAGCCAAGCGCGGACAGGGGGACCCTATGGCTACACCTTC,CASSQARTGGPYGYTF
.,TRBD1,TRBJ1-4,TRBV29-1,TGCAGCGTCGGCGACAGGGAGATGTTTTTT,CSVGDREMFF
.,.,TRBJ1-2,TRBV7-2,TGTGCCAGCAGCTTAGGAGGGCCCACGGATGGCTACACCTTC,CASSLGGPTDGYTF
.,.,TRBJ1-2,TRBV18,TGTGCCAGCTCACCACGCAGGGCCACCACCCTCTACTATGGCTACACCTTC,CASSPRRATTLYYGYTF
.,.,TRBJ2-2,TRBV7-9,TGTGCCAGCAGCCAAACACCGAACACCGGGGAGCTGTTTTTT,CASSQTPNTGELFF
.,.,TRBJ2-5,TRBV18,TGTGCCAGCGAGCCGGGGGACCAAGAGACCCAGTACTTC,CASEPGDQETQYF
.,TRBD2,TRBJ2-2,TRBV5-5,TGTGCCAGCAGCTTCCTAGCGGATAACACCGGGGAGCTGTTTTTT,CASSFLADNTGELFF
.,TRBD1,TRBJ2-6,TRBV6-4,TGTGCCAGCAGTGAGTCCACAGGGGACGGGGCCAACGTCCTGACTTTC,CASSESTGDGANVLTF
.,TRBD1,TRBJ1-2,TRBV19,TGTGCCAGTAGTAGCGGACAGGACTACTATGGCTACACCTTC,CASSSGQDYYGYTF
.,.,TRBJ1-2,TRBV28,TGTGCCAGCCTCCCCCCCAACAGGGAGGGCTATGGCTACACCTTC,CASLPPNREGYGYTF
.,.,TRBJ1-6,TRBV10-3,TGTGCCATCCAGAGGGAGAGTAATTCACCCCTCCACTTT,CAIQRESNSPLHF
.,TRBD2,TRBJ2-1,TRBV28,TGTGCCAGCACCCTATGGGCTAGCGGGGGTTTTGAGCAGTTCTTC,CASTLWASGGFEQFF